This T cell receptor beta chain came from a study of shared clonotypes between healthy human individuals. Study at large: The cohort had two women and a few men, ages 18 to 49. Points from the study as a whole: Naive CD4 clonotype sharing across four donors was about 5%. Rarefaction indicated that sorted-subset sequencing remained incomplete although depth was large.

The table came from immunoSEQ multiplex PCR; TCRdb's copy has only in-frame clones and leaves some out. The top ten clones hold 1.2% of a sample with roughly 1,800,000 clones, approximately 94% of them seen once. CD45RO-negative, CCR7-positively selected cells formed the naive CD8 fraction, excluding terminally differentiated effector memory CD45RA+ cells. The donors were all Caucasian adults (living in Nashville, Tennessee). V lost 5 bases to trimming and J lost 3 bases, with 10 bases between them. The length of the CDR3 is 13 residues. Germline V gene data show CDR1 as LNHDA and CDR2 as SQIVND (reference sequence). With regard to this clone: Its antigen is unknown.

This receptor was identified in a young man in good health. Sequencing was performed on naive CD8+ T cells sorted from blood. This chain uses TRBV19 with TRBJ1-1, with D possibly being TRBD1 (6 bases). The CDR3 region is CASSYSGDTEAFF. In nucleotides, the CDR3 is TGTGCCAGTAGTTACTCAGGGGACACTGAAGCTTTCTTT.